The 23 T cell receptor beta chains reported below all come from one sample, sequenced in a study of T cells in Graves' hyperthyroidism and ophthalmopathy. Regions amplified from RNA transcripts were the TCR beta CDR3 regions. HTBI primers were employed in a first-round RT-PCR of the TCR CDR3. TCRdb passed the multiplex PCR reads through MiXCR, listing each CDR3 protein once. The sample yields 600,000 to 700,000 distinct CDR3 sequences, roughly 15% seen once. The sequenced material came from blood. The origin of the receptors is a woman aged 40 to 55 with Graves' ophthalmopathy.

This clonotype was recorded at least ten times. The chain joins TRBV20-1 to TRBJ2-5; 7 bases fit TRBD1. V shed 5 bases and J 5 bases; nucleotides not matched to a gene: 11. The CDR3 has 14 residues. Germline V gene sequence: CDR1 DFQATT, CDR2 SNEGSKA (reference sequence). In nucleotides, the CDR3 is TGCAGTGCTCGACAGGGACCAGCTGCGGAGACCCAGTACTTC. This translates into CSARQGPAAETQYF.

In this sample, this clonotype turned up many times. The chain employs TRBV11-1 and TRBJ1-1; D is uncertain. Looked up from germline, CDR1 is SGHAT and CDR2 is FQDESV (reference sequence). The CDR3 loop spans 12 amino acids. The ends were cut back, 4 bases at V and 4 bases at J, with 7 bases in the middle. As DNA, the CDR3 is TGTGCCAGCAGCTCCCCGACCACTGAAGCTTTCTTT. Translation gives CASSSPTTEAFF.

This clonotype has a handful of counts. This sequence joins TRBV28 and TRBJ2-7; D remains unclear. This CDR3 has 12 amino acids. V lost 2 bases to trimming and J lost 5 bases, with 7 bases between them. Germline CDR1 MDHEN, CDR2 SYDVKM. The CDR3 DNA sequence: TGTGCCAGCAGTTTAACACCCGACGAGCAGTACTTC. Amino acids: CASSLTPDEQYF.

With respect to this clonotype: Possible read error: a much larger clone is one base away. The chain recombines TRBV9 with TRBJ2-7; possibly TRBD1 or TRBD2 for D (5 bases each). CDR3 size: 14 residues. The V gene lost 3 bases and the J gene lost 3 bases, with 13 bases spanning the gap. The germline V gene encodes CDR1 SGDLS and CDR2 YYNGEE. The CDR3 nucleotides read TGTGCCAGCAGCGGGCAAGTGGGACGCTACGAGCAGTACTTC. Translating it yields CASSGQVGRYEQYF.

This clonotype was recorded a few times. The chain combines TRBV6-1 with TRBJ1-5, with a possible D match to TRBD1 (5 bases). CDR3 length equals 14 residues. CDR1 and CDR2 from the germline V gene are MNHNS and SASEGT. Trimming took off 6 bases at V and 1 base at J, with 10 bases between the two ends. The CDR3 nucleotides are TGTGCCAGCAGCCCAGGGCAAAGCAATCAGCCCCAGCATTTT. This gives the protein CASSPGQSNQPQHF.

This sequence joins TRBV20-1 and TRBJ2-4; 7 bases map to TRBD1. Germline V lookup: CDR1 DFQATT, CDR2 SNEGSKA (reference sequence). J lost 1 base, V lost 2 bases, and 5 bases had no gene match. The CDR3 runs to 15 residues. CDR3 nucleotide sequence: TGCAGTGCTAGAAGAGGGGGCGCGGCCAAAAACATTCAGTACTTC. Translating gives CSARRGGAAKNIQYF.

The rearrangement uses TRBV6-5 and TRBJ2-7; D is possibly TRBD1 or TRBD2 (5 bases each). The V and J ends lost 0 bases and 2 bases respectively, with 11 bases between them. Germline CDR1 reads MNHEY; CDR2 reads SVGAGI. CDR3 length: 15 residues. The CDR3 nucleotides read TGTGCCAGCAGTTACTCAGGGGACCCACCCTACGAGCAGTACTTC. It encodes CASSYSGDPPYEQYF.

The V gene is TRBV6-1, the J gene TRBJ2-5; 12 positions agree with TRBD2. CDR3 length: 15 amino acids. CDR1 MNHNS and CDR2 SASEGT come from the germline V gene. V was clipped by 7 bases and J by 4 bases; unmatched bases: 7. The CDR3 here is CASTRTSGTRETQYF. The DNA of the CDR3 is TGTGCCAGCACCCGGACTAGCGGGACCAGAGAGACCCAGTACTTC.

As concerns this clonotype: A much more abundant neighbour one base away suggests this may be a read error. The chain has TRBV20-1 and TRBJ2-7, with TRBD2 identical over 14 bases. The CDR3 totals 14 residues. CDR1 and CDR2 from the germline V gene are DFQATT and SNEGSKA (reference sequence). With V trimmed by 7 bases and J by 5 bases, 7 bases remained unmatched. CDR3 sequence (DNA): TGCAGTGACGCCGGGACTAGCGGGAGTCACGAGCAGTACTTC. This translates into CSDAGTSGSHEQYF.

This clonotype was observed many times. V and J are TRBV7-8 and TRBJ1-1; 10 bases line up with TRBD1. Germline values: CDR1 SGHVS, CDR2 FQNEAQ. V lost 4 bases to trimming and J lost 4 bases; unmatched junction nucleotides: 6. This CDR3 contains 15 residues. CDR3 residues: CASSSLDRGGTEAFF. The DNA for the CDR3 is TGTGCCAGCAGCTCACTGGACAGGGGGGGCACTGAAGCTTTCTTT.

This clonotype has ten or more counts. The chain couples TRBV19 to TRBJ1-5, with D hard to call. Germline CDR1 LNHDA, CDR2 SQIVND (reference sequence). This CDR3 contains 14 residues. V was trimmed by 5 bases and J by 1 base, leaving 9 bases between them. CDR3 protein: CASSQRISNQPQHF. DNA for the CDR3: TGTGCCAGTAGTCAACGTATCAGCAATCAGCCCCAGCATTTT.

There are many counts of this clonotype. The chain couples TRBV30 to TRBJ1-5, with a tentative D call TRBD1 (6 bases). V gave up 2 bases and J gave up 1 base, with 12 bases separating them. Germline V lookup: CDR1 GTSNPN, CDR2 SVGIG (reference sequence). CDR3 size: 15 residues. The DNA for the CDR3 is TGTGCCTGGAGTCTCGGGACACCCAGCAATCAGCCCCAGCATTTT. Translating it yields CAWSLGTPSNQPQHF.

The chain links TRBV7-2 to TRBJ1-2; maybe TRBD1 (5 bases). Trimming pared 5 bases from V and 2 bases from J, leaving 12 bases between. This CDR3 spans 14 amino acids. Germline values: CDR1 SGHTA, CDR2 FQGNSA. The chain's CDR3 is CASSLSKGNYGYTF. The DNA of the CDR3 is TGTGCCAGCAGCCTAAGTAAGGGGAACTATGGCTACACCTTC.

The sample holds many counts of this clonotype. The chain employs TRBV20-1 and TRBJ2-4; 9 bases map to TRBD2. CDR1 is DFQATT and CDR2 is SNEGSKA in the germline V gene (reference sequence). V shed 4 bases, J shed 0 bases, and the junction held 16 bases outside the gene matches. This CDR3 is built from 19 residues. CDR3 coding DNA: TGCAGTGCTACCCCAATAGCGGGAGATTACCATCTAGCCAAAAACATTCAGTACTTC. Translated: CSATPIAGDYHLAKNIQYF.

This clonotype occurred many times. The chain has TRBV11-2 and TRBJ2-7, with a possible D match to TRBD1 (6 bases). CDR1 is SGHAT, CDR2 FQNNGV, per germline. Trimming shortened V by 7 bases and J by 5 bases, and 15 bases separated the two germline ends. The CDR3 has 13 residues. The CDR3 loop is CASTTIPGDEQYF. The CDR3, as DNA: TGTGCCAGCACCACGATACCAGGGGACGAGCAGTACTTC. The full variable domain, with the rest looked up from reference TRBV11-2 and TRBJ2-7, is EAGVAQSPRYKIIEKRQSVAFWCNPISGHATLYWYQQILGQGPKLLIQFQNNGVVDDSQLPKDRFSAERLKGVDSTLKIQPAKLEDSAVYLCASTTIPGDEQYFGPGTRLTVT.

In this sample, this clonotype turned up many times. The chain carries TRBV4-3 and TRBJ1-2, with a weak D call TRBD1 (6 bases). Trimming pared 0 bases from V and 4 bases from J, leaving 15 bases between. The length of the CDR3 is 16 residues. Germline CDR1 and CDR2: LGHNA and YSLEER. CDR3 sequence: CASSQDLGGPAYGYTF. The DNA of the CDR3 is TGCGCCAGCAGCCAAGATCTTGGGGGGCCCGCCTATGGCTACACCTTC.

At least ten counts were recorded for this clonotype. The chain recombines TRBV11-2 with TRBJ2-7; possibly TRBD1 for D (5 bases). Trimming pared 1 base from V and 2 bases from J, leaving 9 bases between. The CDR3 totals 14 residues. The germline gives CDR1 SGHAT, CDR2 FQNNGV. CDR3: CASSLVGRPYEQYF. The CDR3, as DNA: TGTGCCAGCAGCTTAGTGGGGCGGCCCTACGAGCAGTACTTC.

The rearrangement links TRBV7-9 to TRBJ1-5; D possibly corresponds to TRBD1 (5 bases). The CDR3 spans 14 residues. Trimming removed 5 bases at V and 7 bases at J, with 15 bases between. Germline CDR1 and CDR2: SEHNR and FQNEAQ (reference sequence). The CDR3 protein is CASSPLGDGQPQHF. CDR3 in DNA: TGTGCCAGCAGCCCCCTAGGGGATGGGCAGCCCCAGCATTTT.

This clonotype was counted at least ten times. A much larger clone differs from this one at a single base, so this may be a read error. This chain uses TRBV12-3 or TRBV12-4 with TRBJ1-5; TRBD1 agrees at 10 bases. This CDR3 has 13 residues. V lost 5 bases to trimming and J lost 7 bases; unmatched junction nucleotides: 2. The CDR3, as DNA: TGTGCCAGCAGTGGGACAGGGGAACAGCCCCAGCATTTT. It codes for CASSGTGEQPQHF.

In this sample, this clonotype turned up many times. V usage is TRBV6-2 or TRBV6-3 and J usage is TRBJ1-1; no clear D gene. V dropped 2 bases and J dropped 1 base, with 5 bases sitting between them. CDR1 is MNHEY and CDR2 is SVGEGT in the germline V gene. This CDR3 is built from 13 residues. CDR3 nucleotides: TGTGCCAGCAGTTACGTCAAGAACACTGAAGCTTTCTTT. It encodes CASSYVKNTEAFF.

At least ten counts were recorded for this clonotype. V usage is TRBV6-1 and J usage is TRBJ2-7; D could derive from TRBD1 or TRBD2 (5 bases each). Per germline, CDR1 MNHNS and CDR2 SASEGT. The CDR3 has 17 residues. V was trimmed by 2 bases and J by 2 bases, leaving 19 bases between them. The CDR3 loop reads CASSELLGVGTTYEQYF. As DNA, the CDR3 is TGTGCCAGCAGTGAATTGTTAGGGGTGGGGACCACCTACGAGCAGTACTTC.

The CDR3 sequence is CASSPRVATQETQYF. For the CDR3, the DNA is TGTGCCAGCTCACCCAGGGTGGCCACACAAGAGACCCAGTACTTC. The chain combines TRBV18 with TRBJ2-5; TRBD1 might be the D (5 bases). Trimming removed 3 bases at V and 2 bases at J, with 13 bases between. CDR1 is KGHSH and CDR2 is LQKENI in the germline V gene. The CDR3 runs 15 residues.

This clonotype has more than one count but fewer than ten. This chain links TRBV6-2 or TRBV6-3 with TRBJ1-3, with TRBD1 as a possible D gene (5 bases). V dropped 6 bases and J dropped 0 bases, with 24 bases sitting between them. The germline V gene encodes CDR1 MNHEY and CDR2 SVGEGT. This CDR3 has 19 residues. The CDR3 DNA reads as TGTGCCAGCAGCAGCCGCCGATTACCAAGGGGAGACTCTGGAAACACCATATATTTT. Its translation: CASSSRRLPRGDSGNTIYF.